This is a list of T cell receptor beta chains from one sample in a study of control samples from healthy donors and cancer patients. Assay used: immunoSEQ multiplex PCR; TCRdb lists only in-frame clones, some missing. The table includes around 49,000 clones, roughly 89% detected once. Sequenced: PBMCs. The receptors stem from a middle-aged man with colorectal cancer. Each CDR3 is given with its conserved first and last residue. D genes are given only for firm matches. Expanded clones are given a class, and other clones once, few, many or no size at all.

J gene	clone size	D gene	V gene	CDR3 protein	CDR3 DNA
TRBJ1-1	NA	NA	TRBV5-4	CASSFESQGTEAFF	TGTGCCAGCAGCTTTGAATCACAGGGTACTGAAGCTTTCTTT
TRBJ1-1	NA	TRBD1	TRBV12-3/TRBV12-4	CASSGQGNTEAFF	TGTGCCAGCAGCGGACAGGGGAACACTGAAGCTTTCTTT
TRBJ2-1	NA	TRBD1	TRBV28	CASSSYIDIRQGSSYNEQFF	TGTGCCAGCAGTTCCTACATCGACATACGACAGGGGAGCTCCTACAATGAGCAGTTCTTC
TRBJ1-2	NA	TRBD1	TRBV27	CASSLRGTANYGYTF	TGTGCCAGCAGTTTAAGGGGGACAGCCAACTATGGCTACACCTTC
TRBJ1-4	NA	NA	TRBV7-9	CASSPPYRMGGEKLFF	TGTGCCAGCAGTCCCCCGTACAGGATGGGAGGTGAAAAACTGTTTTTT
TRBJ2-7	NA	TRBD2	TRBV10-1	CASSTGTSGSYEQYF	TGCGCCAGCAGCACCGGGACTAGCGGGAGTTACGAGCAGTACTTC
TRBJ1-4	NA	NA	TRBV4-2	CASSQDLQSRNEKLFF	TGTGCCAGCAGCCAAGACCTCCAAAGCCGAAATGAAAAACTGTTTTTT
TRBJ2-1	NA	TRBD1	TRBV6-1	CASSDRQGNEQFF	TGTGCCAGCAGTGACCGACAGGGTAATGAGCAGTTCTTC
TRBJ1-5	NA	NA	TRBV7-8	CASSLGVGPSNQPQHF	TGTGCCAGCAGCTTAGGTGTAGGACCTAGCAATCAGCCCCAGCATTTT
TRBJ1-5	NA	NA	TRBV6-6	CASSLREDQPQHF	TGTGCCAGCAGTCTCCGCGAGGATCAGCCCCAGCATTTT
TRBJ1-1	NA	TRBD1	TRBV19	CASSTGTGYSEAFF	TGTGCCAGTAGTACCGGGACAGGGTACTCCGAAGCTTTCTTT
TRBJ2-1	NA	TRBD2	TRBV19	CASSNRLAKYNEQFF	TGTGCCAGTAGTAACCGACTAGCGAAATACAATGAGCAGTTCTTC
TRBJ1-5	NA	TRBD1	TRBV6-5	CASTRGRNSNQPQHF	TGTGCCAGCACCAGGGGGCGAAATAGCAATCAGCCCCAGCATTTT
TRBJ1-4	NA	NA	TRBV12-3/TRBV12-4	CASSPSGGEKLFF	TGTGCCAGCAGCCCTTCGGGAGGTGAAAAACTGTTTTTT
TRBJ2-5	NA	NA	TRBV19	CASSIDPGETQYF	TGTGCCAGTAGTATAGACCCTGGTGAGACCCAGTACTTC
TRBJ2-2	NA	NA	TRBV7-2	CASSPAGRYTGELFF	TGTGCCAGCAGCCCCGCGGGGAGATACACCGGGGAGCTGTTTTTT
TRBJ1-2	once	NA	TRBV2	CASSEAGGTRIYGYTF	TGTGCCAGCAGTGAAGCAGGCGGTACCAGGATCTATGGCTACACCTTC
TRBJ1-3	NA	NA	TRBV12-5	CASTRGNTIYF	TGTGCTAGCACTCGAGGAAACACCATATATTTT
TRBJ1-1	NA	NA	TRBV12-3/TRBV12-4	CASSLGGHTEAFF	TGTGCCAGCAGTTTAGGAGGTCACACTGAAGCTTTCTTT
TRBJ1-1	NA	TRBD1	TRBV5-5	CASSYRGTGGAGTEAFF	TGTGCCAGCAGCTATCGCGGGACAGGGGGCGCGGGCACTGAAGCTTTCTTT
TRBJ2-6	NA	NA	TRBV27	CASSLGLSGANVLTF	TGTGCCAGCAGTTTGGGGCTCTCTGGGGCCAACGTCCTGACTTTC
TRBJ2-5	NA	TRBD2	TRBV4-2	CASSPSAGGETQYF	TGTGCCAGCAGCCCCTCGGCGGGGGGGGAGACCCAGTACTTC
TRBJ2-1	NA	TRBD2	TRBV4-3	CASSPLLAGNEQFF	TGCGCCAGCAGCCCATTACTAGCGGGAAATGAGCAGTTCTTC
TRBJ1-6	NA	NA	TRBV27	CASGQRYNSPLHF	TGTGCCAGCGGACAGCGATATAATTCACCCCTCCACTTT
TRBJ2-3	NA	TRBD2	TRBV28	CASRSPPAGVRRDTQYF	TGTGCCAGCAGATCCCCCCCAGCGGGAGTCAGGCGAGATACGCAGTATTTT
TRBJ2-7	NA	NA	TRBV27	CASSLDMRYEQYF	TGTGCCAGCAGTTTGGACATGCGTTACGAGCAGTACTTC
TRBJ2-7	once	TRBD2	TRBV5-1	CASSPGTSGSWGEQYF	TGCGCCAGCAGCCCTGGGACTAGCGGGAGTTGGGGCGAGCAGTACTTC
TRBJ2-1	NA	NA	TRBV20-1	CSMGPPTGQFF	TGCAGTATGGGACCTCCGACAGGGCAGTTCTTC
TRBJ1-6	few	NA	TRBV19	CASSLGFGDSPLHF	TGTGCCAGTAGCCTGGGCTTCGGCGATTCACCCCTCCACTTT
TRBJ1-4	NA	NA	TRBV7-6	CASSLQDTNEKLFF	TGTGCCAGCAGCTTACAGGATACTAATGAAAAACTGTTTTTT
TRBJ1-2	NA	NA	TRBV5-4	CASSSDSSYGYTF	TGTGCCAGCAGCTCAGACTCTAGCTATGGCTACACCTTC
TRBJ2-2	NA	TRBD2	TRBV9	CASSVGGTSGSVGELFF	TGTGCCAGCAGCGTGGGGGGAACTAGCGGGAGTGTCGGGGAGCTGTTTTTT
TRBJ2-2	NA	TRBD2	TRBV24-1	CATSGGGSTGELFF	TGTGCCACCAGTGGCGGCGGGAGCACCGGGGAGCTGTTTTTT
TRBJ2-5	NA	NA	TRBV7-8	CASSLPLRRGPETQYF	TGTGCCAGCAGCTTACCATTGCGCAGGGGTCCAGAGACCCAGTACTTC
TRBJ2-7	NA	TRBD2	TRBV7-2	CASSLVRASGQVSSYEQYF	TGTGCCAGCAGCTTAGTCAGGGCTAGCGGGCAAGTTAGCTCCTACGAGCAGTACTTC
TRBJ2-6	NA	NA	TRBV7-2	CASSPGTLGRAGANVLTF	TGTGCCAGCAGCCCCGGGACGCTCGGGCGGGCTGGGGCCAACGTCCTGACTTTC
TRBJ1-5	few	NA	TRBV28	CASSPNRVMGNQPQHF	TGTGCCAGCAGTCCTAACAGGGTTATGGGCAATCAGCCCCAGCATTTT
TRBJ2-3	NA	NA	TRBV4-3	CASSQVVRGVADTQYF	TGCGCCAGCAGCCAAGTGGTCAGAGGGGTGGCAGATACGCAGTATTTT
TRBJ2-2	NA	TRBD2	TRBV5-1	CASSLGLAGVQNTGELFF	TGCGCCAGCAGCTTGGGGCTAGCGGGAGTTCAGAACACCGGGGAGCTGTTTTTT
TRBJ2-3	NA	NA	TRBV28	CASTQTLAAQYF	TGTGCCAGCACCCAGACCCTTGCTGCGCAGTATTTT
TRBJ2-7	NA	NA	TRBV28	CASSRRGEQYF	TGTGCCAGCAGTCGCCGGGGCGAGCAGTACTTC
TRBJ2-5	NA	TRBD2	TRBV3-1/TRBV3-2	CASSQSGRRETQYF	TGTGCCAGCAGCCAAAGCGGGAGAAGGGAGACCCAGTACTTC
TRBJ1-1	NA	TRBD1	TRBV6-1	CASRYTGGSLEAFF	TGTGCCAGCAGATATACAGGGGGCAGCCTTGAAGCTTTCTTT
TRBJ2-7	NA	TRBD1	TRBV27	CASSKIGTALYEQYF	TGTGCCAGCAGTAAGATCGGGACAGCGCTCTACGAGCAGTACTTC